The next 21 T cell receptor beta chains were all read from a single sample in a study of T-cell memory formation after mild COVID-19. TCRdb re-analysed the 5' RACE reads in MiXCR, keeping a single row per CDR3 protein. This repertoire shows 250,000 to 400,000 distinct CDR3 sequences, roughly an eighth found once; its top ten account for around 23%. Sequencing was performed on PBMCs or a T cell subset sorted from them (not recorded which). The receptors shown here come from a man younger than 30 who had mild COVID-19 (a few samples of this study predate the infection). Cell type and time point are not known.

This chain joins TRBV7-2 and TRBJ2-3, with D possibly matching TRBD2 (5 bases). V lost 1 base and J 0 bases, leaving 17 bases between the germline ends. CDR3 length: 18 amino acids. Germline CDR1 reads SGHTA; CDR2 reads FQGNSA. CDR3 in amino acids: CASSLDFVLAGSTDTQYF. CDR3 coding DNA: TGTGCCAGCAGCTTAGATTTCGTTCTAGCAGGTAGCACAGATACGCAGTATTTT.

This rearrangement joins TRBV12-3 or TRBV12-4 to TRBJ1-5; D not resolved. The germline V and J ends were trimmed by 1 base and 7 bases, with 5 bases remaining between them. CDR3 size: 12 residues. The CDR3 DNA sequence: TGTGCCAGCAGTTTAGTACGGCAGCCCCAGCATTTT. Its translation: CASSLVRQPQHF.

This chain uses TRBV10-3 with TRBJ2-1; D unresolved. This CDR3 has 13 amino acids. Germline V gene data show CDR1 as ENHRY and CDR2 as SYGVKD. V lost 6 bases and J 5 bases, leaving 11 bases between the germline ends. The CDR3, as DNA: TGTGCCATCAGGACAAGGGAAAACAATGAGCAGTTCTTC. Protein product: CAIRTRENNEQFF.

V is TRBV28 and J is TRBJ2-3; D call uncertain. The V gene's germline CDR1 is MDHEN and CDR2 SYDVKM. The CDR3 loop spans 13 amino acids. Trimming pared 7 bases from V and 0 bases from J, leaving 8 bases between. The CDR3 bases are TGTGCCAGCACTGGCGGAAGCACAGATACGCAGTATTTT. This encodes CASTGGSTDTQYF.

V gene TRBV20-1 combines with J gene TRBJ1-5; D is unresolved. The CDR3 covers 14 residues. Germline loops: CDR1 DFQATT, CDR2 SNEGSKA (reference sequence). V gave up 6 bases and J gave up 4 bases, with 16 bases separating them. The CDR3 is CSAKGSLFNQPQHF. The CDR3 DNA is TGCAGTGCAAAAGGTTCCCTTTTTAATCAGCCCCAGCATTTT.

This clonotype appeared a few times. This sequence joins TRBV5-1 and TRBJ2-1; D unclear. CDR1 SGHRS and CDR2 YFSETQ come from the germline V gene. The V end lost 4 bases, the J end lost 6 bases, and 23 bases lay between the germline ends. There are 17 residues in the CDR3. As DNA, the CDR3 is TGCGCCAGCAGCCGCCTCCCGGCGGAGTCCCCCCTCAATGAGCAGTTCTTC. Translated, it gives CASSRLPAESPLNEQFF.

The chain recombines TRBV6-4 with TRBJ2-1, with TRBD2 matching over 8 bases. The V gene end was trimmed by 2 bases and the J gene end by 5 bases; junction bases not matched to a gene: 2. There are 14 residues in the CDR3. The germline gives CDR1 MRHNA, CDR2 SNTAGT. CDR3 loop: CASSDMRGDNEQFF. The CDR3 DNA sequence: TGTGCCAGCAGTGACATGCGGGGGGACAATGAGCAGTTCTTC.

This clonotype was seen ten or more times. The chain joins TRBV12-3 or TRBV12-4 to TRBJ2-5, with D possibly TRBD1 on 6 matching bases. V lost 2 bases and J 5 bases, leaving 9 bases between the germline ends. This CDR3 contains 13 residues. The CDR3 nucleotides read TGTGCCAGCAGTTTACACAGGGATGAGACCCAGTACTTC. Translated, it gives CASSLHRDETQYF.

This clonotype was picked up a small number of times. The V gene is TRBV4-2, the J gene TRBJ2-2; D is unresolved. The CDR3 runs to 14 residues. V was trimmed by 4 bases and J by 4 bases, leaving 10 bases between them. CDR1 LGHNA and CDR2 YNFKEQ come from the germline V gene. In DNA form, the CDR3 reads TGTGCCAGCAGCCCGGCCGTTCTCACCGGGGAGCTGTTTTTT. Protein sequence: CASSPAVLTGELFF.

V and J are TRBV12-5 and TRBJ1-1; 12 bases map to TRBD1. The V segment lost 5 bases and the J segment 11 bases; nucleotides outside the gene matches: 12. CDR1 is LGHNT and CDR2 is FRNRAP in the germline V gene. This CDR3 region has 15 residues. CDR3 nucleotides: TGTGCTAGTGGTCTCCCGGGACAGGGGGCCCAGGGGGCTTTCTTT. Translation gives CASGLPGQGAQGAFF.

This clonotype was seen many times. The rearrangement joins TRBV3-1 to TRBJ1-1; D remains unclear. Deletions cut 4 bases from V and 5 bases from J, with 26 bases between. CDR1 is LGHDT and CDR2 is YNNKEL in the germline V gene (reference sequence). This CDR3 has 18 residues. The CDR3 DNA is TGTGCCAGCAGCCCAACCCCGATGTTCCGGTTTTTTAGAACTGAAGCTTTCTTT. It translates to CASSPTPMFRFFRTEAFF.

This rearrangement joins TRBV23-1 to TRBJ1-1; D gene unclear. TRBV23-1 is an ORF; its function is uncertain. Trimming left V 0 bases short and J 5 bases short, with 10 bases between. The CDR3 sequence is 14 residues long. The CDR3 spells CASSQSRVYTEAFF. CDR3 sequence (DNA): TGCGCCAGCAGTCAATCGCGTGTTTATACTGAAGCTTTCTTT.

The chain combines TRBV4-1 with TRBJ2-5; D tentatively fits TRBD1 or TRBD2 (6 bases each). CDR1 MGHRA and CDR2 YSYEKL come from the germline V gene. The ends were cut back, 3 bases at V and 0 bases at J, with 14 bases in the middle. The CDR3 totals 16 residues. As DNA, the CDR3 is TGCGCCAGCAGCCACGGCGGAGGGGGGTACCAAGAGACCCAGTACTTC. Translation: CASSHGGGGYQETQYF.

This clonotype has at least ten counts. The CDR3 spells CASRDRVVQPQHF. CDR3 coding DNA: TGTGCCAGCCGGGACAGGGTAGTTCAGCCCCAGCATTTT. V and J are TRBV12-3 or TRBV12-4 and TRBJ1-5, with 9 nucleotides matching TRBD1. This CDR3 is 13 amino acids long. The V segment lost 8 bases and the J segment 6 bases; nucleotides outside the gene matches: 5.

The genes are TRBV28 and TRBJ2-7; perhaps D is TRBD1 or TRBD2 (5 bases each). This CDR3 has 13 amino acids. Germline V lookup: CDR1 MDHEN, CDR2 SYDVKM. V was pared by 1 base and J by 5 bases, with 9 bases between. The CDR3 here is CASSLFRGDEQYV. The CDR3 nucleotides read TGTGCCAGCAGTTTATTCAGAGGGGACGAGCAGTACGTC.

This clonotype showed up just a few times. J is TRBJ1-5 and V is TRBV7-2; D unclear. In germline, CDR1 is SGHTA, CDR2 FQGNSA. The V and J ends lost 1 base and 6 bases respectively, with 13 bases between them. The CDR3 extends over 15 amino acids. In DNA, the CDR3 is TGTGCCAGCAGCTTAGTTGGAGAGGGCGGTCAGCCCCAGCATTTT. It codes for CASSLVGEGGQPQHF.

This clonotype has only a few counts. The J gene is TRBJ2-6, the V gene TRBV6-1; 9 bases fit TRBD2. CDR1 and CDR2 from the germline V gene are MNHNS and SASEGT. V shed 2 bases, J shed 2 bases, and the junction held 7 bases outside the gene matches. The CDR3 length is 18 residues. CDR3 protein: CASSERSGGPTGANVLTF. Written as DNA, the CDR3 is TGTGCCAGCAGTGAACGGAGCGGGGGGCCAACTGGGGCCAACGTCCTGACTTTC.

This rearrangement joins TRBV5-1 to TRBJ2-7; the D gene could be TRBD1 or TRBD2 (6 bases each). The V gene lost 0 bases and the J gene lost 7 bases, with 14 bases spanning the gap. The CDR3 runs 14 residues. The germline CDR1 and CDR2 sequences are SGHRS and YFSETQ. The chain's CDR3 is CASSLGQAGREQYF. The CDR3 nucleotides are TGCGCCAGCAGCTTGGGACAGGCTGGGAGGGAGCAGTACTTC.

This clonotype has only a few counts. The rearrangement uses TRBV6-5 and TRBJ1-6, with D possibly being TRBD1 (5 bases). The CDR3 covers 17 residues. CDR1 is MNHEY, CDR2 SVGAGI, per germline. Trimming left V 6 bases short and J 4 bases short, with 19 bases between. CDR3 sequence reads: CASSPAGSATYNSPLHF. CDR3 nucleotide sequence: TGTGCCAGCAGCCCTGCAGGGTCGGCCACTTATAATTCACCCCTCCACTTT.

The CDR3 nucleotides read TGTGCCAGCAGCGTGGCAGTGGGCACTGAAGCTTTCTTT. This sequence encodes CASSVAVGTEAFF. The chain carries TRBV9 and TRBJ1-1; D not resolved. The CDR3 contains 13 residues. Germline V CDR1 and CDR2: SGDLS, YYNGEE. The V end lost 2 bases, the J end lost 4 bases, and 9 bases lay between the germline ends.

The chain is built from TRBV6-1 and TRBJ2-2, with 12 positions matching TRBD1. Germline V gives CDR1 MNHNS, CDR2 SASEGT. The CDR3 has 16 residues. The V segment lost 5 bases and the J segment 7 bases; nucleotides outside the gene matches: 8. This CDR3 reads CASSQPGQGAVGELFF. The CDR3 DNA follows: TGTGCCAGCAGTCAGCCGGGACAGGGGGCGGTCGGGGAGCTGTTTTTT.